This T cell receptor beta chain was captured in a study of T-cell reconstitution after alpha-beta-depleted transplantation in children. This clonotype has more than one count but fewer than ten. The junction departs from germline at one end; a sequencing error may be responsible. The CDR3 is made up of 14 amino acids. Germline values: CDR1 SQVTM, CDR2 ANQGSEA. Library preparation (for TCRbeta) was performed with unique molecular identifiers. One entry per CDR3 protein, called by TCRdb with MiXCR from the PCR reads. The sample holds around 530,000 distinct CDR3 sequences, roughly 33% seen once. The TCR originated in a human donor who donated a stem cell graft to a child with aplastic anemia. The chain combines TRBV29-1 with TRBJ2-2, with 9 bases lining up with TRBD1. Sequenced here: PBMCs from the stem cell graft donor, sampled from the stem cell graft. DNA for the CDR3: TGCAGCGTCGAAGGGACAGGGTTCACCGGGGAGCTGTTTTTT. Encoded protein: CSVEGTGFTGELFF.